The 26 T cell receptor beta chains in this list originate from one sample, sequenced in a study of blood T cell repertoires in COVID-19. This table comes from immunoSEQ multiplex PCR, and its TCRdb copy is limited to in-frame clones, with some not included. The top ten hold over 1.1% of the sample, which has about 400,000 clones, roughly 90% seen once. The sample consisted of peripheral blood. All receptors come from a woman in her 30s with active or convalescent COVID-19.

As to this clone: An end of the junction differs from the germline gene, which may be a read error. V is TRBV7-8 and J is TRBJ2-7; maybe TRBD2 (6 bases). This CDR3 comprises 15 residues. Germline lookup yields CDR1 SGHVS and CDR2 FQNEAQ. The CDR3 is CANSHPGDSNIEQYF. The CDR3 nucleotides are TGTGCCAACAGCCACCCCGGGGACTCAAACATCGAGCAGTACTTC.

The chain combines TRBV3-1 (or the pseudogene TRBV3-2) with TRBJ2-7, with a weak D call TRBD2 (6 bases). V was shortened by 0 bases and J by 9 bases, with 18 bases between the two germline ends. Germline V gene sequence: CDR1 LGHDT, CDR2 YNNKEL (reference sequence). This CDR3 has 15 amino acids. This chain's CDR3 is CASSQEWGSGIGQYF. CDR3 DNA: TGTGCCAGCAGCCAAGAGTGGGGTAGCGGTATAGGGCAGTACTTC.

The V gene is TRBV18, the J gene TRBJ2-7; maybe TRBD2 (6 bases). Germline V gene sequence: CDR1 KGHSH, CDR2 LQKENI. This CDR3 has 14 amino acids. Trimming took off 1 base at V and 6 bases at J, with 13 bases between the two ends. In DNA form, the CDR3 reads TGTGCCAGCTCACCACTAGCGGCAGGGAGCGAGCAGTACTTC. This translates into CASSPLAAGSEQYF.

This clone is a singleton in its sample. The genes are TRBV5-1 and TRBJ1-4; a possible D gene is TRBD1 (5 bases). The V end was cut by 4 bases, the J end by 5 bases, with 15 bases between. The germline V gene encodes CDR1 SGHRS and CDR2 YFSETQ. CDR3 length: 15 residues. CDR3 loop: CASSPGTEGNEKLFF. CDR3 DNA sequence: TGCGCCAGCAGCCCCGGGACGGAGGGAAATGAAAAACTGTTTTTT.

This clone was detected a few times. The CDR3 spells CASRRDRGDQPQHF. The CDR3 coding sequence is TGTGCCAGCCGACGGGACAGGGGAGATCAGCCCCAGCATTTT. The chain has TRBV19 and TRBJ1-5; TRBD1 matches at 10 bases. The germline CDR1 and CDR2 sequences are LNHDA and SQIVND (reference sequence). The CDR3 consists of 14 residues. Trimming took 9 bases from V and 5 from J; bases not matched to a gene: 7.

V gene TRBV19 combines with J gene TRBJ2-7; TRBD1 is a possible D gene (5 bases). V was cut by 3 bases and J by 0 bases, with 12 bases left in between. Germline CDR1 reads LNHDA; CDR2 reads SQIVND (reference sequence). CDR3 length: 15 residues. The CDR3 DNA is TGTGCCAGTAGTATCTCTTGGGGCAGCTCCTACGAGCAGTACTTC. Translated: CASSISWGSSYEQYF.

The chain uses TRBV5-1 and TRBJ2-5, with D perhaps matching TRBD2 (6 bases). This CDR3 region has 14 residues. The germline gives CDR1 SGHRS, CDR2 YFSETQ. V dropped 4 bases and J dropped 0 bases, with 10 bases sitting between them. In DNA form, the CDR3 reads TGCGCCAGCAGCCTCGGGACTTACCAAGAGACCCAGTACTTC. Translating gives CASSLGTYQETQYF.

This chain uses TRBV7-9 with TRBJ1-1, with a possible D match to TRBD1 (6 bases). The V gene lost 7 bases and the J gene lost 4 bases, with 19 bases spanning the gap. The CDR3 loop spans 15 amino acids. The germline V gene encodes CDR1 SEHNR and CDR2 FQNEAQ (reference sequence). CDR3 amino acids: CASTHDQGGSTEAFF. CDR3 DNA: TGTGCCAGCACCCACGACCAAGGGGGTAGCACTGAAGCTTTCTTT.

The chain recombines TRBV12-3 or TRBV12-4 with TRBJ2-7; no clear D. CDR3 length: 12 residues. V lost 1 base and J lost 3, with 4 bases in between. The CDR3 coding sequence is TGTGCCAGCAGTTTAGACTACTACGAGCAGTACTTC. Translated: CASSLDYYEQYF.

This chain uses TRBV2 with TRBJ1-2, with D tentatively TRBD1 (6 bases). The CDR3 totals 13 residues. Deletions cut 5 bases from V and 2 bases from J, with 9 bases between. Germline CDR1 SNHLY, CDR2 FYNNEI. The CDR3 bases are TGTGCCAGCAGTTCAACAGGGAACTATGGCTACACCTTC. Translating gives CASSSTGNYGYTF.

This clone was recorded once. CDR3: CASSIRQGPDTQYF. The CDR3 nucleotides are TGTGCCAGTAGTATCCGACAGGGGCCGGATACGCAGTATTTT. The V gene is TRBV19, the J gene TRBJ2-3, with 8 bases lining up with TRBD1. The CDR3 length is 14 residues. V shed 3 bases and J 6 bases; nucleotides not matched to a gene: 5. CDR1 LNHDA and CDR2 SQIVND come from the germline V gene (reference sequence).

This chain uses TRBV7-9 with TRBJ2-7; D uncertain. CDR3 length: 12 residues. Germline V CDR1 and CDR2: SEHNR, FQNEAQ (reference sequence). V gave up 5 bases and J gave up 5 bases, with 10 bases separating them. CDR3 nucleotides: TGTGCCAGCAGCCAACACAACAACGAGCAGTACTTC. This codes for CASSQHNNEQYF. Filled out from reference TRBV7-9 and TRBJ2-7, the complete variable domain reads DTGVSQNPRHKITKRGQNVTFRCDPISEHNRLYWYRQTLGQGPEFLTYFQNEAQLEKSRLLSDRFSAERPKGSFSTLEIQRTEQGDSAMYLCASSQHNNEQYFGPGTRLTVT.

The J gene is TRBJ2-2, the V gene TRBV6-5, with 8 bases lining up with TRBD2. CDR3 size: 14 residues. V lost 5 bases to trimming and J lost 6 bases; unmatched junction nucleotides: 5. Germline assignment: CDR1 MNHEY and CDR2 SVGAGI. CDR3 nucleotides: TGTGCCAGCAGTCCGAGGACTAGCTCCGGGGAGCTGTTTTTT. Amino acids: CASSPRTSSGELFF.

The chain employs TRBV7-9 and TRBJ2-3; 8 nucleotides match TRBD2. J lost 2 bases, V lost 1 base, and 2 bases had no gene match. The CDR3 loop spans 15 amino acids. From germline, CDR1 is SEHNR and CDR2 FQNEAQ (reference sequence). CDR3 sequence: CASSLGTSLTDTQYF. Written as DNA, the CDR3 is TGTGCCAGCAGCTTAGGGACTAGCCTCACAGATACGCAGTATTTT.

The V call is TRBV29-1, the J call TRBJ2-7; 10 nucleotides agree with TRBD2. With V trimmed by 1 base and J by 4 bases, 4 bases remained unmatched. CDR3 length: 14 residues. Germline values: CDR1 SQVTM, CDR2 ANQGSEA. CDR3 nucleotides: TGCAGCGTTGAAGGCCCGACTAGCGGGTACGAGCAGTACTTC. It translates to CSVEGPTSGYEQYF.

This chain links TRBV19 with TRBJ1-2; 7 nucleotides line up with TRBD1. The CDR3 totals 15 residues. Germline V gene lookup returns CDR1 LNHDA and CDR2 SQIVND (reference sequence). The junction had 6 bases not matched to a gene; V was cut back by 5 bases and J by 0 bases. The CDR3: CASSLGTAANYGYTF. The DNA for the CDR3 is TGTGCCAGTAGTCTAGGGACAGCCGCTAACTATGGCTACACCTTC.

The rearrangement joins TRBV15 to TRBJ1-1; D remains unclear. The germline V gene encodes CDR1 LNHNV and CDR2 YYDKDF (reference sequence). CDR3 size: 14 residues. Trimming stripped 6 bases from V and 0 bases from J, with 11 bases between. The CDR3 loop reads CATRRLEVNTEAFF. In nucleotides, the CDR3 is TGTGCCACCAGACGACTCGAGGTGAACACTGAAGCTTTCTTT.

This chain uses TRBV19 with TRBJ1-6; D is uncertain. The CDR3 sequence is 15 residues long. Trimming took 6 bases from V and 7 from J, leaving 16 bases between them. Germline V gene data show CDR1 as LNHDA and CDR2 as SQIVND (reference sequence). The CDR3 DNA follows: TGTGCCAGTAGAATATGGGAGAAAGTCAATTCACCCCTCCACTTT. This codes for CASRIWEKVNSPLHF.

This chain connects TRBV18 to TRBJ1-1, with 7 nucleotides matching TRBD1. This CDR3 has 14 residues. Losses at the gene ends were 5 bases for V and 5 bases for J; bases not matched to a gene: 8. Germline V gene lookup returns CDR1 KGHSH and CDR2 LQKENI. The CDR3 DNA reads as TGTGCCAGCTCAGAATACGAGGGGGCAACTGAAGCTTTCTTT. Translating gives CASSEYEGATEAFF. Supplemented by reference TRBV18 and TRBJ1-1, the full variable domain reads NAGVMQNPRHLVRRRGQEARLRCSPMKGHSHVYWYRQLPEEGLKFMVYLQKENIIDESGMPKERFSAEFPKEGPSILRIQQVVRGDSAAYFCASSEYEGATEAFFGQGTRLTVV.

This clone was seen only once. The genes are TRBV6-1 and TRBJ1-6; no definite D call. There are 14 residues in the CDR3. CDR1 MNHNS and CDR2 SASEGT come from the germline V gene. V lost 1 base, J lost 8 bases, and 9 bases lay in between. The CDR3 nucleotides read TGTGCCAGCAGTGAAGGGCAGGACTATTCACCCCTCCACTTT. Translating it yields CASSEGQDYSPLHF.

This sequence joins TRBV2 and TRBJ2-7; D might be TRBD2 (5 bases). Trimming shortened V by 3 bases and J by 3 bases, and 12 bases separated the two germline ends. Germline V gives CDR1 SNHLY, CDR2 FYNNEI. This CDR3 has 14 amino acids. The CDR3 DNA sequence: TGTGCCAGCAGTGAGGGTCTAGCAGACTACGAGCAGTACTTC. Its translation is CASSEGLADYEQYF.

This chain joins TRBV18 and TRBJ2-7; a weak D match, TRBD1 (6 bases). V lost 4 bases and J 4 bases, leaving 14 bases between the germline ends. This CDR3 spans 14 amino acids. Per germline, CDR1 KGHSH and CDR2 LQKENI. CDR3 amino acids: CASSLRDKLYEQYF. CDR3 in DNA: TGTGCCAGCTCACTCCGGGACAAACTTTACGAGCAGTACTTC.

The chain has TRBV6-6 and TRBJ2-3, with TRBD2 matching over 8 bases. V trimming: 5 bases; J trimming: 0 bases; junction bases outside the gene matches: 7. The V gene's germline CDR1 is MNHNY and CDR2 SVGAGI (reference sequence). This CDR3 comprises 16 residues. The CDR3 protein is CASSRPSGGSTDTQYF. The CDR3 DNA is TGTGCCAGCAGTCGGCCCAGCGGGGGAAGCACAGATACGCAGTATTTT.

The chain has TRBV6-5 and TRBJ1-2, with D possibly being TRBD1 (6 bases). Trimming stripped 8 bases from V and 4 bases from J, with 20 bases between. The CDR3 spans 15 residues. Germline lookup yields CDR1 MNHEY and CDR2 SVGAGI. The CDR3 DNA sequence: TGTGCCAGCCTTTCCAGAACAGGGAGTGTCTATGGCTACACCTTC. Translating it yields CASLSRTGSVYGYTF.

The chain carries TRBV7-9 and TRBJ2-1, with TRBD2 matching over 11 bases. The CDR3 is 15 amino acids. V dropped 5 bases and J dropped 4; count of bases not matched to a gene: 4. Germline V gene sequence: CDR1 SEHNR, CDR2 FQNEAQ (reference sequence). The chain's CDR3 is CASSITSGSYNEQFF. In DNA, the CDR3 is TGTGCCAGCAGCATAACTAGCGGGAGTTACAATGAGCAGTTCTTC.

The chain joins TRBV29-1 to TRBJ1-5; possibly TRBD1 for D (6 bases). V was pared by 4 bases and J by 6 bases, with 13 bases between. In germline, CDR1 is SQVTM, CDR2 ANQGSEA. The CDR3 length is 13 residues. As DNA, the CDR3 is TGCAGCGTTGTTACAGGGTCCGGTCAGCCCCAGCATTTT. Encoded protein: CSVVTGSGQPQHF.